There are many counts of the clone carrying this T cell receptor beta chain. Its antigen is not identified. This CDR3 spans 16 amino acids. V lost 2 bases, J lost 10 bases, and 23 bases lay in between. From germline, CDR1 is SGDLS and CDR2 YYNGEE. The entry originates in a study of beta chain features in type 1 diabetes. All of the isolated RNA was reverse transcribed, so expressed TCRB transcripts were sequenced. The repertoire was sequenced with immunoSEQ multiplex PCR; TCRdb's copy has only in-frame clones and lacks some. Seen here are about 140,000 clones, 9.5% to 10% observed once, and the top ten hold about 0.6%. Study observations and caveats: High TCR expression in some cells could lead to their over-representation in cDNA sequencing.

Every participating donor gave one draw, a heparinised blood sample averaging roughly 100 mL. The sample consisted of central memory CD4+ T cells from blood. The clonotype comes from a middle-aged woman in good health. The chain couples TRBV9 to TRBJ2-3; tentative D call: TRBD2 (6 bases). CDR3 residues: CASSVVGRGDSGAQYF. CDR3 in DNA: TGTGCCAGCAGCGTCGTGGGCCGGGGCGATTCGGGGGCGCAGTATTTT.